The 17 T cell receptor beta chains below come from one sample, sequenced in a study of blood T cell repertoires in COVID-19. Profiling relied on immunoSEQ multiplex PCR, and the TCRdb table lists in-frame clones only, not all of them. The data contain 200,000 to 250,000 clones, 80% to 90% of them singletons. The material sequenced was PBMCs or T cells enriched from blood (not recorded which). The receptors stem from a woman aged 18-29 years in a cohort exposed to, infected with or recovered from COVID-19 (not recorded which).

This clone has more than one count but fewer than ten. As DNA, the CDR3 is TGCGCCAGCAATCCCTCGTTCGACACTGGCAAAAACACTGAAGCTTTCTTT. It specifies CASNPSFDTGKNTEAFF. The genes are TRBV23-1 and TRBJ1-1; no definite D call. TRBV23-1 is placed among ORFs of uncertain function. Trimming stripped 7 bases from V and 2 bases from J, with 23 bases between. This CDR3 has 17 amino acids.

This clone was seen a single time. The gene calls are TRBV7-8 and TRBJ1-5; 11 bases fit TRBD1. The CDR3 has 17 amino acids. Germline assignment: CDR1 SGHVS and CDR2 FQNEAQ. The J segment lost 0 bases and the V segment lost 5 bases, leaving 6 bases of the junction unmatched. The CDR3: CASSLGQGAVSNQPQHF. CDR3 DNA sequence: TGTGCCAGCAGCCTCGGACAGGGGGCAGTTAGCAATCAGCCCCAGCATTTT.

V usage is TRBV6-5 and J usage is TRBJ1-3; 7 bases fit TRBD1. The V gene end was trimmed by 6 bases and the J gene end by 10 bases; junction bases not matched to a gene: 12. CDR1 and CDR2 (germline): MNHEY, SVGAGI. This CDR3 is built from 14 residues. CDR3: CASSDRAQEGTIYF. CDR3 sequence (DNA): TGTGCCAGCAGCGACAGGGCCCAAGAGGGGACCATATATTTT.

The table lists this clone with a count of one. The gene calls are TRBV18 and TRBJ2-2, with 9 bases identical to TRBD2. CDR1 is KGHSH, CDR2 LQKENI, per germline. The CDR3 has 16 residues. V shed 0 bases and J 5 bases; nucleotides not matched to a gene: 4. As DNA, the CDR3 is TGTGCCAGCTCACCACCGCTAGCGGGACGAACCGGGGAGCTGTTTTTT. Encoded protein: CASSPPLAGRTGELFF.

J is TRBJ1-3 and V is TRBV5-6; tentatively, D is TRBD1 (6 bases). The CDR3 has 13 amino acids. Trimming took off 4 bases at V and 6 bases at J, with 11 bases between the two ends. The germline CDR1 and CDR2 sequences are SGHDT and YYEEEE. CDR3 coding DNA: TGTGCCAGCAGCCACAGGGTTCTAAACACCATATATTTT. Residues: CASSHRVLNTIYF.

The V call is TRBV30, the J call TRBJ2-7, with D possibly matching TRBD2 (5 bases). CDR1 and CDR2 (germline): GTSNPN, SVGIG (reference sequence). The CDR3 is 14 residues long. V dropped 1 base and J dropped 3 bases, with 13 bases sitting between them. As DNA, the CDR3 is TGTGCCTGGAGTGCCGGGCTAGCTTACTACGAGCAGTACTTC. It yields the protein CAWSAGLAYYEQYF.

The CDR3: CASSIREDTIYF. Here the CDR3 DNA reads TGTGCCAGCAGTATCAGAGAGGACACCATATATTTT. The genes are TRBV28 and TRBJ1-3; the D is unclear. The CDR3 runs 12 residues. Germline-derived CDR1 and CDR2 are MDHEN and SYDVKM. V gave up 5 bases and J gave up 8 bases, with 10 bases separating them.

Here the CDR3 reads CAWKRLREKSLAKNIQYF. Written as DNA, the CDR3 is TGTGCCTGGAAGAGATTGCGGGAGAAGAGTCTAGCCAAAAACATTCAGTACTTC. This chain connects TRBV30 to TRBJ2-4, with 7 nucleotides matching TRBD2. With V trimmed by 4 bases and J by 0 bases, 15 bases remained unmatched. Looked up from germline, CDR1 is GTSNPN and CDR2 is SVGIG (reference sequence). CDR3 length: 18 amino acids.

This chain connects TRBV4-1 to TRBJ2-6; the match to TRBD2 covers 8 bases. The CDR3 has 19 residues. Germline loops: CDR1 MGHRA, CDR2 YSYEKL. Trimming removed 4 bases from V and 2 bases from J; junction bases left unmatched: 13. CDR3 bases: TGCGCCAGCAGCCCACGTCTTGTTAGCGGGATTGCTGGGGCCAACGTCCTGACTTTC. This translates into CASSPRLVSGIAGANVLTF.

This CDR3 reads CASRGGPSSYNEQFF. CDR3 DNA sequence: TGTGCCAGCAGGGGCGGCCCGAGCTCCTACAATGAGCAGTTCTTC. V and J are TRBV19 and TRBJ2-1, with D perhaps matching TRBD1 (6 bases). Trimming stripped 9 bases from V and 0 bases from J, with 15 bases between. Per germline, CDR1 LNHDA and CDR2 SQIVND (reference sequence). CDR3 length: 15 amino acids.

This clone occurred once. The chain uses TRBV7-4 and TRBJ1-2; TRBD1 matches 10 bases. J lost 8 bases, V lost 4 bases, and 10 bases had no gene match. The germline V gene has CDR1 SGHVT and CDR2 SQSDAQ. The CDR3 covers 15 residues. For the CDR3, the DNA is TGTGCCAGCAGCTCCACCCCGACAGGGGGCGCAGGCTACACCTTC. This gives the protein CASSSTPTGGAGYTF.

This sequence joins TRBV5-1 and TRBJ1-1; TRBD1 might be the D (6 bases). This CDR3 comprises 16 residues. The V gene's germline CDR1 is SGHRS and CDR2 YFSETQ. Trimming cost V 0 bases and J 3 bases, with 15 bases left between them. Here the CDR3 reads CASSLAGGGGYTEAFF. DNA for the CDR3: TGCGCCAGCAGCTTGGCGGGGGGCGGAGGGTACACTGAAGCTTTCTTT.

In regard to this clone: Additional DNA sequences in this sample encode the identical CDR3. This CDR3 reads CASSLQGGNQPQHF. In nucleotides, the CDR3 is TGCGCCAGCAGCCTACAGGGTGGGAATCAGCCCCAGCATTTT. The chain carries TRBV5-1 and TRBJ1-5, with D perhaps TRBD1 (6 bases). The CDR3 has 14 residues. Per germline, CDR1 SGHRS and CDR2 YFSETQ. V shed 4 bases and J shed 4 bases, with 12 bases lying between them.

The J gene is TRBJ1-6, the V gene TRBV28, with D unresolved. V lost 2 bases, J lost 4 bases, and 9 bases lay in between. The CDR3 is 15 residues long. CDR1 and CDR2 (germline): MDHEN, SYDVKM. Here the CDR3 reads CASSLPQIYNSPLHF. The CDR3 DNA reads TGTGCCAGCAGTTTACCCCAAATTTATAATTCACCCCTCCACTTT.

V gene TRBV18 combines with J gene TRBJ1-6; the D is unclear. V lost 0 bases, J lost 8 bases, and 14 bases lay in between. Germline CDR1 reads KGHSH; CDR2 reads LQKENI. CDR3 length: 16 residues. CDR3 coding DNA: TGTGCCAGCTCACCACCGGGTTCCTTCCAGGATTCACCCCTCCACTTT. This translates into CASSPPGSFQDSPLHF.

V gene TRBV7-2 combines with J gene TRBJ2-1; a weak D match, TRBD2 (5 bases). Trimming cost V 1 base and J 3 bases, with 10 bases left between them. Germline CDR1 SGHTA, CDR2 FQGNSA. This CDR3 spans 15 amino acids. CDR3 sequence reads: CASSLEISDYNEQFF. The CDR3 nucleotides are TGTGCCAGCAGCTTAGAGATTAGCGACTACAATGAGCAGTTCTTC.

V usage is TRBV30 and J usage is TRBJ1-5; TRBD1 agrees at 11 bases. The CDR3 is 16 residues long. Trimming at V came to 6 bases and at J to 4 bases, leaving 11 bases not matched to a gene. Germline V gene lookup returns CDR1 GTSNPN and CDR2 SVGIG (reference sequence). CDR3 loop: CACDSGTGGPNQPQHF. The CDR3 DNA reads as TGTGCCTGCGACTCGGGGACAGGGGGGCCTAATCAGCCCCAGCATTTT.